The 10 T cell receptor beta chains listed next were all sequenced from one sample in a study of beta chain features in type 1 diabetes. TCRB transcripts that were expressed got sequenced, as all of the isolated RNA had been reverse transcribed. The protocol was immunoSEQ multiplex PCR, while the TCRdb copy is restricted to in-frame clones and leaves out a portion. The table includes almost 350,000 clones, less than 20% detected once. The sequenced material came from naive CD4+ T cells from blood. Receptors originate from a woman aged 18-30 years in good health.

J is TRBJ2-1 and V is TRBV11-2; TRBD1 is a possible D gene (5 bases). This CDR3 is 14 amino acids long. V was clipped by 0 bases and J by 12 bases, with 15 bases between them. CDR1 and CDR2 from the germline V gene are SGHAT and FQNNGV. The DNA of the CDR3 is TGTGCCAGCAGCTTAGATCCTGTTGGGGCTCTGCAGTTCTTC. Its protein product is CASSLDPVGALQFF.

This clone occurred a few times. This sequence joins TRBV11-2 and TRBJ2-7, with 7 bases identical to TRBD2. This CDR3 has 15 amino acids. Looked up from germline, CDR1 is SGHAT and CDR2 is FQNNGV. The V and J ends lost 0 bases and 4 bases, in that order; junction bases with no gene match: 6. The DNA for the CDR3 is TGTGCCAGCAGCTTAGATGGCGGGAGAACTTACGAGCAGTACTTC. It encodes CASSLDGGRTYEQYF. The full variable domain, in which reference TRBV11-2 and TRBJ2-7 provide the parts outside the CDR3, is EAGVAQSPRYKIIEKRQSVAFWCNPISGHATLYWYQQILGQGPKLLIQFQNNGVVDDSQLPKDRFSAERLKGVDSTLKIQPAKLEDSAVYLCASSLDGGRTYEQYFGPGTRLTVT.

This clone has just one count. The chain joins TRBV7-2 to TRBJ1-1; TRBD1 might be the D (5 bases). CDR3 length: 14 residues. The germline V and J ends were trimmed by 5 bases and 0 bases, with 10 bases remaining between them. The germline V gene has CDR1 SGHTA and CDR2 FQGNSA. The CDR3 DNA sequence: TGTGCCAGCAGCCTAGGACACATGAACACTGAAGCTTTCTTT. Translated: CASSLGHMNTEAFF.

This clone appeared a few times. The chain employs TRBV5-6 and TRBJ1-1; 8 positions agree with TRBD1. The CDR3 extends over 14 amino acids. Germline loops: CDR1 SGHDT, CDR2 YYEEEE. V dropped 3 bases and J dropped 4; count of bases not matched to a gene: 5. The CDR3 DNA is TGTGCCAGCAGCTGGACAGGGTCACCCACTGAAGCTTTCTTT. This gives the protein CASSWTGSPTEAFF.

Written as DNA, the CDR3 is TGCGCCAGCAGCGGACTCAGTGGACAGGGCTATGGCTACACCTTC. Translated, it gives CASSGLSGQGYGYTF. The V and J genes are TRBV5-1 and TRBJ1-2, with 8 bases lining up with TRBD1. The germline V gene has CDR1 SGHRS and CDR2 YFSETQ. V gave up 4 bases and J gave up 4 bases; unmatched junction bases: 9. The CDR3 spans 15 residues.

In its sample, this clone was seen a few times. This chain uses TRBV30 with TRBJ2-7; 8 bases map to TRBD1. The CDR3 is 11 residues long. V shed 1 base, J shed 10 bases, and the junction held 3 bases outside the gene matches. The germline gives CDR1 GTSNPN, CDR2 SVGIG (reference sequence). In DNA form, the CDR3 reads TGTGCCTGGAGTGAGGGACAGGTTCAGTACTTC. Translated, it gives CAWSEGQVQYF.

A few counts support this clone. The J gene is TRBJ2-5, the V gene TRBV5-1, with D uncertain. Germline CDR1 reads SGHRS; CDR2 reads YFSETQ. The CDR3 covers 14 residues. Deletions cut 1 base from V and 2 bases from J, with 9 bases between. CDR3 sequence (DNA): TGCGCCAGCAGCTTGTCGACAAGACAAGAGACCCAGTACTTC. This encodes CASSLSTRQETQYF.

The chain employs TRBV7-9 and TRBJ1-1; D is undetermined. V shed 5 bases and J shed 4 bases, with 8 bases lying between them. Germline CDR1 reads SEHNR; CDR2 reads FQNEAQ (reference sequence). There are 12 residues in the CDR3. CDR3 region: CASSHESTEAFF. Here the CDR3 DNA reads TGTGCCAGCAGCCACGAGAGCACTGAAGCTTTCTTT.

This clone showed up just a few times. The chain joins TRBV19 to TRBJ1-5; TRBD1 matches at 7 bases. Trimming took 9 bases from V and 6 from J; bases not matched to a gene: 14. The CDR3 has 15 residues. Germline V gives CDR1 LNHDA, CDR2 SQIVND (reference sequence). The CDR3 region is CASREMDRTGQPQHF. The CDR3 nucleotides are TGTGCCAGCCGCGAAATGGACAGGACGGGTCAGCCCCAGCATTTT.

This clone occurred a few times. At the DNA level, this CDR3 is encoded by other sequences in the same sample as well. V is TRBV18 and J is TRBJ1-5; 7 bases agree with TRBD1. The CDR3 runs to 14 residues. Germline loops: CDR1 KGHSH, CDR2 LQKENI. The trim removed 3 bases at V and 3 bases at J, leaving 2 bases unmatched. CDR3 DNA: TGTGCCAGCTCACCCGACAGGGCCAATCAGCCCCAGCATTTT. Its protein product is CASSPDRANQPQHF.